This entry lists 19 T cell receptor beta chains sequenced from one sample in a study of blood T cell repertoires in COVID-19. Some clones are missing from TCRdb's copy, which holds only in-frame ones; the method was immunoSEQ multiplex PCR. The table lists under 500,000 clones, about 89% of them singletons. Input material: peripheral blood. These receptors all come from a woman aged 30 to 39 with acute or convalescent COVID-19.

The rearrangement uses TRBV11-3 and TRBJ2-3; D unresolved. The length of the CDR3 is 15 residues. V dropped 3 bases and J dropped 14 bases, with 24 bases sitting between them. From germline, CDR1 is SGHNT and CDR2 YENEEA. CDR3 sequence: CASSFGSDLAARPYF. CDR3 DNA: TGTGCCAGCAGCTTCGGGTCGGATTTGGCGGCTAGACCGTATTTT.

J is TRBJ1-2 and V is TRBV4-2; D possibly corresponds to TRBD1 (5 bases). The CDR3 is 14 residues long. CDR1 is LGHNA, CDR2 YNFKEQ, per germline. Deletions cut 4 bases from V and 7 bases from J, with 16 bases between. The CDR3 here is CASSPRGGSGGYTF. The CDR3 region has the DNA TGTGCCAGCAGCCCCCGCGGGGGGTCGGGTGGCTACACCTTC.

In DNA form, the CDR3 reads TGTGCCATAAAGGGGGTAGGGCGCGGCTACACCTTC. It specifies CAIKGVGRGYTF. J is TRBJ1-2 and V is TRBV19; possibly TRBD1 for D (6 bases). Germline CDR1 LNHDA, CDR2 SQIVND (reference sequence). The CDR3 extends over 12 amino acids. The germline V and J ends were trimmed by 10 bases and 8 bases, with 17 bases remaining between them.

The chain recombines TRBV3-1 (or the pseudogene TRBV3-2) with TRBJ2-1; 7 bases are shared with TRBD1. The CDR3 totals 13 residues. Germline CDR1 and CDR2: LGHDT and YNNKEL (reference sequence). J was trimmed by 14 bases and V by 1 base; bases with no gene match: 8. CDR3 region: CASSQGNSGTEFF. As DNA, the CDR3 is TGTGCCAGCAGCCAAGGTAACTCGGGGACAGAGTTCTTC.

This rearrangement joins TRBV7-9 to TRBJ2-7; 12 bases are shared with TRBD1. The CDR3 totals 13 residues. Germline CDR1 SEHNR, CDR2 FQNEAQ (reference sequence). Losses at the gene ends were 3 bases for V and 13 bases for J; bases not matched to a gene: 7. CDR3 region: CASSLGDRGPQYF. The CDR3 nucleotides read TGTGCCAGCAGCTTGGGGGACAGGGGGCCGCAATACTTC.

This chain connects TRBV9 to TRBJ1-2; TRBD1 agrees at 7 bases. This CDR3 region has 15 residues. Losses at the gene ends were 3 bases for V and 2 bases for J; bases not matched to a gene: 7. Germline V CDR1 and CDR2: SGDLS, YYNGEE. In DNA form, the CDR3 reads TGTGCCAGCAGCGCACAGGGGAAGAGAAACTATGGCTACACCTTC. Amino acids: CASSAQGKRNYGYTF.

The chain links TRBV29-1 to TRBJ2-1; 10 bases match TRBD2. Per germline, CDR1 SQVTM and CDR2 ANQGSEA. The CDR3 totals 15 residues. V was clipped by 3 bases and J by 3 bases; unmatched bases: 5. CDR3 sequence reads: CSVEKAGGYYNEQFF. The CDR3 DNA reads TGCAGCGTTGAGAAAGCGGGGGGGTACTACAATGAGCAGTTCTTC.

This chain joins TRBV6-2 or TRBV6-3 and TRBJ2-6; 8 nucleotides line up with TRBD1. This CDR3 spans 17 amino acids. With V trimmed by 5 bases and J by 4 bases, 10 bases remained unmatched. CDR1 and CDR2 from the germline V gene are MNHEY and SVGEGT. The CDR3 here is CASSGTGRVVGANVLTF. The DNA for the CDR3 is TGTGCCAGCAGTGGGACAGGCCGCGTGGTGGGGGCCAACGTCCTGACTTTC.

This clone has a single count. CDR3 nucleotide sequence: TGTGCCTGGAGTGGGACAGGGACGGGAGATACGCAGTATTTT. Translation gives CAWSGTGTGDTQYF. V and J are TRBV30 and TRBJ2-3, with 8 bases aligning to TRBD1. This CDR3 is 14 amino acids long. Germline lookup yields CDR1 GTSNPN and CDR2 SVGIG (reference sequence). Trimming removed 1 base from V and 5 bases from J; junction bases left unmatched: 5.

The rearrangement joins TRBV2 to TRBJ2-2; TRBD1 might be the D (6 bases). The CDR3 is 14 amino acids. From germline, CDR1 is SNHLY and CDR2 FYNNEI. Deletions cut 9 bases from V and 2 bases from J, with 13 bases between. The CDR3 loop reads CAREDRDNTGELFF. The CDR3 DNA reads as TGTGCCAGGGAGGACAGAGACAACACCGGGGAGCTGTTTTTT. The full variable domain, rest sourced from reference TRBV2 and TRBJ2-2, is EPEVTQTPSHQVTQMGQEVILRCVPISNHLYFYWYRQILGQKVEFLVSFYNNEISEKSEIFDDQFSVERPDGSNFTLKIRSTKLEDSAMYFCAREDRDNTGELFFGEGSRLTVL.

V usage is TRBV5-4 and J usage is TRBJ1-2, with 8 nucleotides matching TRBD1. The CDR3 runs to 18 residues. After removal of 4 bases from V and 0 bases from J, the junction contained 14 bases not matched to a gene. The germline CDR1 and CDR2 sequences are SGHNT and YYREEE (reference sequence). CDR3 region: CASSTNPGGAISNYGYTF. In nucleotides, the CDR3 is TGTGCCAGCAGCACAAACCCAGGGGGCGCAATCTCTAACTATGGCTACACCTTC. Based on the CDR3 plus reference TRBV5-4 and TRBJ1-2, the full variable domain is ETGVTQSPTHLIKTRGQQVTLRCSSQSGHNTVSWYQQALGQGPQFIFQYYREEENGRGNFPPRFSGLQFPNYSSELNVNALELDDSALYLCASSTNPGGAISNYGYTFGSGTRLTVV.

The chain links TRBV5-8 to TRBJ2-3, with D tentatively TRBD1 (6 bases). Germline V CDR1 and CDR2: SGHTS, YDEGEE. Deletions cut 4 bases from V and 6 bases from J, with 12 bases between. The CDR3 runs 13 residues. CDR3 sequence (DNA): TGTGCCAGCAGCGTGACAGGCGCGGATACGCAGTATTTT. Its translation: CASSVTGADTQYF.

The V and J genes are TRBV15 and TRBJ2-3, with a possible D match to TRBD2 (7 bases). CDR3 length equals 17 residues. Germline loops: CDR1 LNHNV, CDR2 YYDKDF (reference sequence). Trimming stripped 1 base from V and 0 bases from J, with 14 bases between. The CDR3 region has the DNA TGTGCCACCAGCAGAGCCCTGGGGGGGGCTAGCACAGATACGCAGTATTTT. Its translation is CATSRALGGASTDTQYF.

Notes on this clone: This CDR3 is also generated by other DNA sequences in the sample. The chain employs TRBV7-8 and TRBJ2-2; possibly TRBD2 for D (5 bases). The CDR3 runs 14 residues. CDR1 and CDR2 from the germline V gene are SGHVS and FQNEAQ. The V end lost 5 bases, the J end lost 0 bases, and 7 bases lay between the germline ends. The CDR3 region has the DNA TGTGCCAGCAGCCCACTAGCGAACACCGGGGAGCTGTTTTTT. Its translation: CASSPLANTGELFF.

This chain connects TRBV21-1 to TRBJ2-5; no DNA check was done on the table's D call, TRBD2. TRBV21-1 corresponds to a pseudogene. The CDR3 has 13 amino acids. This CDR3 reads CASSKEASGTQYF. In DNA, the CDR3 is TGTGCCAGCAGCAAAGAGGCTAGCGGGACCCAGTACTTC.

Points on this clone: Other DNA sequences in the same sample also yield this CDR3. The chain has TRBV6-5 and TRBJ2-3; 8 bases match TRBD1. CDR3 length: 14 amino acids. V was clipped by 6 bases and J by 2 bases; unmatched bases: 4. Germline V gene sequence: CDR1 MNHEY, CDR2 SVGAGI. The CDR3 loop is CASRDRGLTDTQYF. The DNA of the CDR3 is TGTGCCAGCAGAGACAGGGGCCTCACAGATACGCAGTATTTT.

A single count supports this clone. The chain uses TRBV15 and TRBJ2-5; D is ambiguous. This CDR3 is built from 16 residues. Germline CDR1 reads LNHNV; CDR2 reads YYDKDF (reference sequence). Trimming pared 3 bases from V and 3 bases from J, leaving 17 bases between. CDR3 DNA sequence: TGTGCCACCAGCAGCCCCAACCCCGGGTCTGAAGAGACCCAGTACTTC. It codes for CATSSPNPGSEETQYF.

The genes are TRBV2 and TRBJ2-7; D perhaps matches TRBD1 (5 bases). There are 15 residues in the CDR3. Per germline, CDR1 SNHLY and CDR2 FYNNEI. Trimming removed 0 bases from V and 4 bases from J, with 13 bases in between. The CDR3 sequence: CASSEAAGYWYEQYF. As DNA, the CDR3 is TGTGCCAGCAGTGAAGCAGCAGGGTACTGGTACGAGCAGTACTTC.

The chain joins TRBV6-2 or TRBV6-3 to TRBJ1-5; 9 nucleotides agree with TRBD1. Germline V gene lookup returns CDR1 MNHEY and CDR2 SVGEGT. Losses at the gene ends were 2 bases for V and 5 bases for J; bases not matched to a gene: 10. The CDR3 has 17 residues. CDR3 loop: CASSYSGTGRLHQPQHF. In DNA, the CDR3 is TGTGCCAGCAGTTACAGCGGGACAGGGAGGTTGCATCAGCCCCAGCATTTT.